By share of the sample, the clone carrying this TCR delta chain is large. Other DNA sequences within the sample encode an identical CDR3. V shed 3 bases and J 3 bases; nucleotides not matched to a gene: 6. Germline values: CDR1 GEAIGNYY, CDR2 EKD. This CDR3 has 15 amino acids. TCRdb made new clone calls on the RT-PCR reads using CATT. The sample has some 6,000 delta-chain clones, roughly 2% seen once. This specimen comes from a study of gamma-delta T cells after stem cell transplantation. The chain joins TRDV2 to TRDJ1; 10 nucleotides match TRDD3. This TCR was sampled from a human donor. It is not recorded whose cells these are; they may come from a transplant donor. The sequenced sample was gamma-delta T cells. The CDR3 is CACDHLGDTADKLIF. The CDR3 coding sequence is TGTGCCTGTGACCATTTGGGGGATACTGCCGATAAACTCATCTTT.